The entry below gives a single T cell receptor beta chain sequence along with its context. The entry originates in a study of CD8+CD57+ T cells in acquired aplastic anemia. V lost 3 bases, J lost 7 bases, and 8 bases stayed unmatched. This CDR3 contains 15 residues. Germline CDR1 and CDR2: SGHTA and FQGNSA. Researchers used genomic DNA as the template to profile TCR beta VDJ and CDR3. A single record per CDR3 protein comes from TCRdb applying MiXCR to the reads. Of 400,000 to 500,000 distinct CDR3 sequences listed, 55% to 70% were seen once; the top ten hold approximately 4%. V gene TRBV7-2 combines with J gene TRBJ2-1, with 8 nucleotides matching TRBD2. What was sequenced was sorted CD4+, CD8+, or CD8+CD57+ T cells (not recorded which) from PBMCs. This TCR was recovered from a human donor in good health, serving as a control. CDR3 bases: TGTGCCAGCAGCTTGACTGCCAGCGGGGGAAATGAGCAGTTCTTC. It encodes CASSLTASGGNEQFF.